What follows is one TCR beta chain and its context. Its antigen is as yet unknown. Distinct nucleotide sequences in the sample also encode this CDR3. Germline CDR1 reads MNHEY; CDR2 reads SVGAGI. The CDR3 has 15 residues. V shed 0 bases and J shed 4 bases, with 13 bases lying between them. This specimen comes from a study of shared clonotypes between healthy human individuals. Study overall: Every donor yielded three CD4 naive, three CD4 memory, two CD8 naive and one CD8 memory plate. General study findings and limits: Represented genetic and exposure-history diversity was restricted by having few donors.

Here immunoSEQ multiplex PCR was the method, and the copy in TCRdb shows in-frame clones only, minus some. The repertoire has about 2.4 million clones, approximately 93% of them found once; the top ten carry about 0.39%. This chain connects TRBV6-5 to TRBJ2-7; possible D gene TRBD1, 6 bases. The sequenced material came from naive CD4+ T cells from PBMCs. Subset here: CD45RA+ positively selected. The source of this sequence is a young man in good health. Some clones in this sample may be carry-over from other donors' samples. The DNA for the CDR3 is TGTGCCAGCAGTTACTCCCCTCAAGGGGGATACGAGCAGTACTTC. This gives the protein CASSYSPQGGYEQYF.